The present T cell receptor (beta chain) was sequenced within a study of blood T cell repertoires in COVID-19. Study as a whole: The cDNA or gDNA used as material had been derived from T cells, B-cell-depleted T cells, or PBMCs.

The CDR3 loop spans 16 amino acids. V trimming: 0 bases; J trimming: 0 bases; junction bases outside the gene matches: 2. Germline values: CDR1 SGHNT, CDR2 YENEEA. Original data processing: Counts of nucleated cells, estimated from reference gene primer amplification, were obtained. Sequencing was performed with immunoSEQ multiplex PCR; in TCRdb, only in-frame clones are kept and a portion is missing. V, J and clone size are those of that table, while D and trimming were read from the DNA. Here the sample spans about 13,000 clones, approximately 91% being singletons. The sequencing input was peripheral blood. The chain is built from TRBV11-3 and TRBJ2-3, with 8 bases identical to TRBD1. This TCR was recovered from a human donor in a cohort sampled during active COVID-19. The CDR3 protein is CASSLEGQVSTDTQYF. The CDR3 coding sequence is TGTGCCAGCAGCTTAGAGGGACAGGTTAGCACAGATACGCAGTATTTT.